The 19 T cell receptor beta chains below all came from one sample that was sequenced in a study of blood T cell repertoires in COVID-19. Sequencing used immunoSEQ multiplex PCR; TCRdb keeps in-frame clones, though not all of them. Of about 210,000 clones listed, around 81% are singletons. Sequenced sample: peripheral blood. All receptors derive from a woman in her 70s with acute or convalescent COVID-19.

For this clone: The sample carries other DNA sequences with the same CDR3. The chain has TRBV20-1 and TRBJ2-7, with TRBD2 as a possible D gene (5 bases). Germline V gene lookup returns CDR1 DFQATT and CDR2 SNEGSKA (reference sequence). There are 11 residues in the CDR3. Trimming pared 2 bases from V and 4 bases from J, leaving 6 bases between. The CDR3 region has the DNA TGCAGTGCTAGACGGGAATACGAGCAGTACTTC. Translating gives CSARREYEQYF.

J is TRBJ2-7 and V is TRBV27; TRBD1 agrees at 7 bases. The CDR3 loop spans 15 amino acids. The V gene end was trimmed by 4 bases and the J gene end by 4 bases; junction bases not matched to a gene: 10. Germline CDR1 reads MNHEY; CDR2 reads SMNVEV (reference sequence). The CDR3 DNA is TGTGCCAGCAGTTCCCGGACAGGAAACCGATACGAGCAGTACTTC. As protein: CASSSRTGNRYEQYF.

The chain has TRBV19 and TRBJ1-3; no definite D call. From germline, CDR1 is LNHDA and CDR2 SQIVND (reference sequence). V gave up 3 bases and J gave up 2 bases, with 8 bases separating them. The CDR3 is 14 residues long. The DNA of the CDR3 is TGTGCCAGTAGTATCGGCAGGACTGGAAACACCATATATTTT. Translation: CASSIGRTGNTIYF. The full variable domain, its missing parts supplied by reference TRBV19 and TRBJ1-3, is DGGITQSPKYLFRKEGQNVTLSCEQNLNHDAMYWYRQDPGQGLRLIYYSQIVNDFQKGDIAEGYSVSREKKESFPLTVTSAQKNPTAFYLCASSIGRTGNTIYFGEGSWLTVV.

The V and J genes are TRBV9 and TRBJ2-3; TRBD1 matches 7 bases. V was clipped by 0 bases and J by 5 bases; unmatched bases: 3. There are 14 residues in the CDR3. Germline V gene sequence: CDR1 SGDLS, CDR2 YYNGEE. In DNA, the CDR3 is TGTGCCAGCAGCGTAGATCCAGGGGGAGATACGCAGTATTTT. This translates into CASSVDPGGDTQYF.

The chain combines TRBV5-1 with TRBJ1-1, with TRBD1 matching over 7 bases. Germline CDR1 reads SGHRS; CDR2 reads YFSETQ. The V gene end was trimmed by 7 bases and the J gene end by 6 bases; junction bases not matched to a gene: 15. The CDR3 length is 15 residues. The CDR3 here is CASAQIDREPPEAFF. DNA for the CDR3: TGCGCCAGCGCCCAGATCGACAGGGAGCCCCCTGAAGCTTTCTTT.

This clone came up once. This rearrangement joins TRBV4-2 to TRBJ1-5, with TRBD1 matching 9 bases. The CDR3 covers 17 residues. Trimming cost V 2 bases and J 7 bases; bases outside gene matches: 12. CDR1 is LGHNA, CDR2 YNFKEQ, per germline. The CDR3 DNA reads TGTGCCAGCAGCCAACCCTTAGGGGGACAGGGTGGCCAGCCCCAGCATTTT. Translating it yields CASSQPLGGQGGQPQHF.

This chain joins TRBV6-5 and TRBJ2-1, with 9 bases aligning to TRBD1. V lost 4 bases, J lost 6 bases, and 10 bases stayed unmatched. From germline, CDR1 is MNHEY and CDR2 SVGAGI. This CDR3 is built from 16 residues. The CDR3 nucleotides are TGTGCCAGCAGTTCTCGTCCGGGACAGGGAGTCAATGAGCAGTTCTTC. It specifies CASSSRPGQGVNEQFF.

The chain carries TRBV25-1 and TRBJ2-1, with a possible D match to TRBD2 (5 bases). The V and J ends lost 1 base and 7 bases respectively, with 8 bases between them. CDR1 MGHDK and CDR2 SYGVNS come from the germline V gene. The CDR3 extends over 13 amino acids. Written as DNA, the CDR3 is TGTGCCAGCAGTGAATTAAGGAGGAATGAGCAGTTCTTC. Its translation is CASSELRRNEQFF.

The chain uses TRBV19 and TRBJ2-5, with D possibly matching TRBD2 (6 bases). Per the germline V gene, CDR1 is LNHDA and CDR2 is SQIVND (reference sequence). The ends were cut back, 1 base at V and 2 bases at J, with 14 bases in the middle. The CDR3 extends over 16 amino acids. The CDR3 loop reads CASSIARGLVQETQYF. The CDR3 DNA reads as TGTGCCAGTAGTATAGCGCGGGGATTAGTACAAGAGACCCAGTACTTC.

The rearrangement links TRBV27 to TRBJ2-3; TRBD1 is a possible D gene (5 bases). CDR1 is MNHEY, CDR2 SMNVEV, per germline (reference sequence). The CDR3 consists of 14 residues. Trimming cost V 1 base and J 4 bases, with 9 bases left between them. The CDR3, as DNA: TGTGCCAGCAGTTTATTCCAGGGTCCAGATACGCAGTATTTT. It yields the protein CASSLFQGPDTQYF.

V gene TRBV13 combines with J gene TRBJ1-5; TRBD1 might be the D (5 bases). The CDR3 has 15 amino acids. Trimming pared 0 bases from V and 4 bases from J, leaving 10 bases between. The germline V gene encodes CDR1 PRHDT and CDR2 FYEKMQ (reference sequence). The CDR3 DNA follows: TGTGCCAGCAGCTTAGGGCGACAGAGGAATCAGCCCCAGCATTTT. Translated: CASSLGRQRNQPQHF.

The chain employs TRBV11-2 and TRBJ2-7; TRBD1 might be the D (6 bases). The CDR3 spans 13 residues. CDR1 is SGHAT, CDR2 FQNNGV, per germline. V was cut by 2 bases and J by 7 bases, with 12 bases left in between. CDR3 bases: TGTGCCAGCAGCTTAATGGGGGCAGGTGAGCAGTACGTC. Its translation: CASSLMGAGEQYV.

The chain joins TRBV6-5 to TRBJ2-1; D is uncertain. Trimming removed 6 bases from V and 3 bases from J, with 9 bases in between. CDR1 and CDR2 from the germline V gene are MNHEY and SVGAGI. The CDR3 covers 13 residues. The CDR3 coding sequence is TGTGCCAGCAGAGATAGTCTCTACAATGAGCAGTTCTTC. It codes for CASRDSLYNEQFF.

In regard to this clone: Other DNA sequences in this sample translate to the same CDR3. The rearrangement joins TRBV19 to TRBJ2-2; TRBD1 matches at 7 bases. V shed 5 bases and J 0 bases; nucleotides not matched to a gene: 6. This CDR3 is built from 16 residues. The germline V gene encodes CDR1 LNHDA and CDR2 SQIVND (reference sequence). CDR3 region: CASSRGQSSNTGELFF. As DNA, the CDR3 is TGTGCCAGTAGTCGGGGACAGTCCTCGAACACCGGGGAGCTGTTTTTT.

In regard to this clone: The junction does not match germline at one end; this may be a read error. The V and J genes are TRBV5-1 and TRBJ2-5; perhaps TRBD2 as D (5 bases). The germline gives CDR1 SGHRS, CDR2 YFSETQ. CDR3 length: 14 amino acids. CDR3 residues: CASTLDSFQETQYF. CDR3 sequence (DNA): TGCGCCAGCACCTTGGACTCATTTCAAGAGACCCAGTACTTC.

This chain joins TRBV4-2 and TRBJ2-5, with a possible D match to TRBD2 (7 bases). The ends were cut back, 0 bases at V and 2 bases at J, with 13 bases in the middle. This CDR3 is 16 amino acids long. The germline CDR1 and CDR2 sequences are LGHNA and YNFKEQ. The CDR3 spells CASSQDGGGAQETQYF. DNA of the CDR3: TGTGCCAGCAGCCAAGATGGTGGGGGGGCACAAGAGACCCAGTACTTC.

V is TRBV10-3 and J is TRBJ1-3; 7 positions match TRBD1. Germline lookup yields CDR1 ENHRY and CDR2 SYGVKD. Trimming took 6 bases from V and 3 from J; bases not matched to a gene: 5. The CDR3 has 14 amino acids. The CDR3 nucleotides are TGTGCCATCAGCTTGACAGGGATTGGAAACACCATATATTTT. It specifies CAISLTGIGNTIYF.

This chain uses TRBV11-2 with TRBJ1-5; 9 bases line up with TRBD1. Unmatched junction bases numbered 7, after V lost 5 bases and J lost 5 bases. The CDR3 runs 15 residues. CDR1 is SGHAT and CDR2 is FQNNGV in the germline V gene. In DNA, the CDR3 is TGTGCCAGCAGCCCTACAGGGGGCGGGTATCAGCCCCAGCATTTT. Amino acid sequence: CASSPTGGGYQPQHF.

The V call is TRBV20-1, the J call TRBJ2-5; TRBD2 is a possible D gene (5 bases). The CDR3 sequence is 11 residues long. Germline V lookup: CDR1 DFQATT, CDR2 SNEGSKA (reference sequence). V was clipped by 4 bases and J by 2 bases, with 5 bases between them. CDR3 sequence (DNA): TGCAGTGCTACGGGACAAGAGACCCAGTACTTC. Residues: CSATGQETQYF.